These 26 T cell receptor beta chains originate from one sample sequenced in a study of tumor and adjacent non-tumor tissue in lung cancer. Three rounds of nested PCR, following a modified ARM-PCR protocol, produced the TCRbeta library. TCRdb itself ran the multiplex PCR reads through MiXCR, one entry per CDR3 protein. Found here are 100,000 to 150,000 distinct CDR3 sequences, 66% of them singletons; the top ten hold 13%. The template was RNA from unsorted bulk tissue. The specimen was lung tumor tissue. The source is a man aged 25 to 40 with non-small cell lung cancer.

This clonotype came up once. CDR3 DNA sequence: TGTGCCAGCAGTTACCCGTTCTCCAGAGTAGATACGCAGTATTTT. Translated: CASSYPFSRVDTQYF. This chain joins TRBV6-2 or TRBV6-3 and TRBJ2-3; D is undetermined. The germline gives CDR1 MNHEY, CDR2 SVGEGT. This CDR3 region has 15 residues. Trimming removed 2 bases from V and 5 bases from J, with 14 bases in between.

On this clonotype itself: Since a much larger clone is just one base distant, this may be a read error. The gene calls are TRBV6-1 and TRBJ1-5; 8 nucleotides line up with TRBD1. The CDR3 extends over 17 amino acids. Trimming removed 1 base from V and 2 bases from J; junction bases left unmatched: 7. The germline CDR1 and CDR2 sequences are MNHNS and SASEGT. The CDR3 DNA reads as TGTGCCAGCAGTGAAGTCCTACTGACAGGGGGCAATCAGCCCCAGCATTTT. Protein: CASSEVLLTGGNQPQHF.

Concerning this clonotype itself: One junction end disagrees with the germline gene, perhaps due to a read error. The chain uses TRBV28 and TRBJ2-3; D tentatively reads TRBD1 or TRBD2 (6 bases each). The CDR3 has 14 residues. The germline gives CDR1 MDHEN, CDR2 SYDVKM. The CDR3, as DNA: TGTGCCAGCGGTTTATTCGGGGGCACGGATACGCTGTATTTT. Translation: CASGLFGGTDTLYF. Drawing the rest from reference TRBV28 and TRBJ2-3, the complete variable domain is DVKVTQSSRYLVKRTGEKVFLECVQDMDHENMFWYRQDPGLGLRLIYFSYDVKMKEKGDIPEGYSVSREKKERFSLILESASTNQTSMYLCASGLFGGTDTLYFGPGTRLTVL.

The gene calls are TRBV20-1 and TRBJ2-3; 9 nucleotides line up with TRBD2. The CDR3 runs to 15 residues. V shed 3 bases and J 2 bases; nucleotides not matched to a gene: 6. Per the germline V gene, CDR1 is DFQATT and CDR2 is SNEGSKA (reference sequence). CDR3 sequence: CSASPGTSITDTQYF. The CDR3 nucleotides are TGCAGTGCTAGCCCCGGGACTAGCATCACAGATACGCAGTATTTT.

About this clonotype: Possible read error: a much larger clone is one base away. Here the CDR3 reads CASSQTGGRADEQSF. DNA of the CDR3: TGTGCCAGCAGCCAGACGGGCGGGAGGGCCGATGAGCAGTCCTTC. The chain is built from TRBV5-6 and TRBJ2-1; 9 bases are shared with TRBD2. The CDR3 is made up of 15 amino acids. Germline CDR1 reads SGHDT; CDR2 reads YYEEEE.

This clonotype occurred a few times. A junction end diverges from the germline sequence, so it may reflect a read error. This sequence joins TRBV11-2 and TRBJ2-1, with D possibly TRBD2 on 6 matching bases. From germline, CDR1 is SGHAT and CDR2 FQNNGV. CDR3 length: 16 amino acids. The DNA for the CDR3 is TGTGCTAGCAGCTTATATGCTAGCGCGTCCTACAATGAGCAGTTGTTT. Translating gives CASSLYASASYNEQLF.

This clonotype was seen a single time. A much bigger clone sits one base away, suggesting this may be a read error. The V gene is TRBV7-8, the J gene TRBJ2-1, with D unclear. The CDR3 has 15 residues. CDR1 is SGHVS and CDR2 is FQNEAQ in the germline V gene. V was pared by 5 bases and J by 8 bases, with 19 bases between. The CDR3 region is CASSQSLDIFDEQFF. The CDR3 nucleotides read TGTGCCAGCAGCCAGAGCCTCGATATTTTCGATGAGCAGTTCTTC.

Regarding this clonotype: The junction departs from germline at one end; a sequencing error may be responsible. CDR3 sequence (DNA): TGTGCCAGTAGTGAACTGAGGGCGGACGCTGAAGCTTTCTTT. This codes for CASSELRADAEAFF. The gene calls are TRBV6-1 and TRBJ1-1; D is uncertain. The CDR3 totals 14 residues. In germline, CDR1 is MNHNS, CDR2 SASEGT.

Comments on this clonotype: A much larger clone lies one base from this, so it may be a read error. The chain employs TRBV20-1 and TRBJ2-7; 10 positions agree with TRBD1. This CDR3 contains 14 residues. The V gene end was trimmed by 7 bases and the J gene end by 7 bases; junction bases not matched to a gene: 13. CDR1 and CDR2 from the germline V gene are DFQATT and SNEGSKA (reference sequence). CDR3 in amino acids: CSVSYRDRGEEQYF. In DNA form, the CDR3 reads TGCAGTGTTTCCTACCGGGACAGGGGTGAGGAGCAGTACTTC.

This clonotype has just one count. Just one base apart from a much larger clone, this may be a read error. This chain links TRBV20-1 with TRBJ2-1, with TRBD2 matching over 9 bases. CDR1 and CDR2 (germline): DFQATT, SNEGSKA (reference sequence). The CDR3 has 15 residues. Here the CDR3 DNA reads TGCAGTGCTGGGATTCGGCGGGGGGGCCGGGATGAGCACTTCTTC. Encoded protein: CSAGIRRGGRDEHFF.

Comment on this clonotype: A much larger clone lies one base from this, so it may be a read error. The chain uses TRBV20-1 and TRBJ1-2; D not certain. The CDR3 has 13 amino acids. CDR1 is DFQATT, CDR2 SNEGSKA, per germline (reference sequence). Trimming left V 3 bases short and J 8 bases short, with 16 bases between. CDR3 DNA sequence: TGCAGTGCTAGGGGGATCACGGGGTACGGCTACACCTTC. Amino acids: CSARGITGYGYTF.

The sample holds one count of this clonotype. The missing conserved phenylalanine or tryptophan at the end of this CDR3 makes a read error likely. The chain recombines TRBV7-3 with TRBJ1-2; no clear D gene. The V gene's germline CDR1 is SGHTA and CDR2 FQGTGA. The CDR3 totals 15 residues. V gave up 0 bases and J gave up 7 bases, with 15 bases separating them. In DNA, the CDR3 is TGTGCCAGCAGCTTAACCGGCGGTGCCCTGGGTGGCTACACCTTA. Translating gives CASSLTGGALGGYTL.

This rearrangement joins TRBV28 to TRBJ2-2; D is tentatively TRBD1 or TRBD2 (6 bases each). From germline, CDR1 is MDHEN and CDR2 SYDVKM. The CDR3 contains 15 residues. The germline V and J ends were trimmed by 4 bases and 7 bases, with 16 bases remaining between them. The CDR3 DNA sequence: TGTGCCAGCAGTTCCCTAGGGGGGCGAGACGGGGAGCTGTTTTTT. Residues: CASSSLGGRDGELFF.

The chain joins TRBV5-5 to TRBJ1-2; TRBD1 might be the D (5 bases). The CDR3 has 15 residues. Germline V gene sequence: CDR1 SGHKS, CDR2 YYEKEE (reference sequence). V lost 2 bases, J lost 0 bases, and 11 bases lay in between. CDR3 region: CASSLHAGSNYGYTF. The CDR3 region has the DNA TGTGCCAGCAGCTTACATGCAGGGTCTAACTATGGCTACACCTTC.

Points on this clonotype: Its ends do not fully match the called genes, so a read error is possible. The chain carries TRBV4-3 and TRBJ2-1; a possible D gene is TRBD1 (5 bases). The CDR3 has 15 amino acids. CDR1 is LGHNA and CDR2 is YSLEER in the germline V gene. The chain's CDR3 is CASSQDSSSYNKQFF. In DNA form, the CDR3 reads TGCGCCAGTAGCCAAGACAGTTCCTCCTACAATAAGCAGTTCTTC.

Notes on this clonotype: One end of the junction fails to match germline, which may point to a read error. J is TRBJ1-3 and V is TRBV5-4, with unresolved D. This CDR3 spans 14 amino acids. CDR1 is SGHNT, CDR2 YYREEE, per germline (reference sequence). This CDR3 reads CASSLPDSGNTIYF. The CDR3 nucleotides read TGTGCCAGCAGCTTGCCAGACTCTGGAAACACTATATATTTT.

The CDR3 is CASSPRGRDEAFF. CDR3 nucleotide sequence: TGTGCCAGCTCACCCAGGGGGCGGGATGAAGCTTTCTTT. The V call is TRBV18, the J call TRBJ1-1, with TRBD1 matching 8 bases. The ends lost 3 bases at V and 7 bases at J; junction bases unmatched: 4. CDR3 size: 13 residues. CDR1 and CDR2 from the germline V gene are KGHSH and LQKENI. Full variable domain (rest looked up from reference TRBV18 and TRBJ1-1): NAGVMQNPRHLVRRRGQEARLRCSPMKGHSHVYWYRQLPEEGLKFMVYLQKENIIDESGMPKERFSAEFPKEGPSILRIQQVVRGDSAAYFCASSPRGRDEAFFGQGTRLTVV.

A remark on this clonotype: This sequence may be a read error, since a much larger clone differs from it by one base. The V gene is TRBV4-3, the J gene TRBJ2-5, with D possibly TRBD2 on 5 matching bases. Germline V gene data show CDR1 as LGHNA and CDR2 as YSLEER. The CDR3 is 14 residues long. V was cut by 3 bases and J by 2 bases, with 10 bases left in between. CDR3 sequence reads: CASSHGMEQETQYF. CDR3 sequence (DNA): TGCGCCAGCAGCCACGGGATGGAACAAGAGACCCAGTACTTC.

About this clonotype: A read error is possible here, since a much larger clone lies one base away. This chain links TRBV20-1 with TRBJ1-1, with D unresolved. Germline loops: CDR1 DFQATT, CDR2 SNEGSKA (reference sequence). The CDR3 length is 11 residues. DNA for the CDR3: TGCAGTGCTAGGAGAGACACTGAAGCTATCTTT. This sequence encodes CSARRDTEAIF.

This clonotype occurred once. The chain combines TRBV6-9 with TRBJ2-3; 8 bases match TRBD2. The germline V gene encodes CDR1 MNHGY and CDR2 SVAAGI. CDR3 length: 16 amino acids. Losses at the gene ends were 3 bases for V and 12 bases for J; bases not matched to a gene: 17. The CDR3 sequence is CASSYSRTSRTDAQYF. The CDR3 DNA follows: TGTGCCAGCAGTTACTCGAGGACTAGCCGCACAGATGCACAGTATTTT.

A note on this clonotype: An end of the junction differs from the germline gene, which may be a read error. The V gene is TRBV5-1, the J gene TRBJ2-2; TRBD1 might be the D (6 bases). CDR1 SGHRS and CDR2 YFSETQ come from the germline V gene. This CDR3 has 15 residues. The CDR3 spells CANSSGHMNAGELFF. In DNA, the CDR3 is TGCGCCAACAGCTCGGGACATATGAACGCCGGGGAGCTGTTTTTT.

This clonotype was counted ten times or more. The chain combines TRBV6-5 with TRBJ2-7; 10 bases fit TRBD2. V was pared by 0 bases and J by 0 bases, with 8 bases of the junction left unmatched. Germline-derived CDR1 and CDR2 are MNHEY and SVGAGI. CDR3 length: 18 amino acids. The CDR3 here is CASSYSLAGGTSSYEQYF. The CDR3 coding sequence is TGTGCCAGCAGTTACTCGTTAGCGGGAGGCACGAGCTCCTACGAGCAGTACTTC.

A word on this clonotype: A single base separates this from a much larger clone, so it may be a read error. This chain joins TRBV29-1 and TRBJ1-1, with no clear D. The germline V gene encodes CDR1 SQVTM and CDR2 ANQGSEA. V lost 4 bases to trimming and J lost 1 base, with 10 bases between them. The CDR3 has 13 amino acids. As DNA, the CDR3 is TGCAGCGTTGCACGGATAGCGAACACTGAAGCTTTCTTT. Its protein product is CSVARIANTEAFF.

The sample holds many counts of this clonotype. The chain employs TRBV12-3 or TRBV12-4 and TRBJ2-1; TRBD2 is a possible D gene (5 bases). The V gene lost 8 bases and the J gene lost 2 bases, with 13 bases spanning the gap. The CDR3 covers 14 residues. This CDR3 is CASSYGVTYNEQFF. CDR3 nucleotide sequence: TGTGCCAGCTCCTACGGGGTCACCTACAATGAGCAGTTCTTC.

The chain combines TRBV28 with TRBJ2-1, with D tentatively TRBD2 (6 bases). Germline V gene lookup returns CDR1 MDHEN and CDR2 SYDVKM. The CDR3 has 18 amino acids. V was shortened by 4 bases and J by 2 bases, with 21 bases between the two germline ends. The chain's CDR3 is CASSSPIADKNPYNEQFF. The CDR3 DNA follows: TGTGCCAGCAGTTCCCCCATAGCGGATAAGAACCCCTACAATGAGCAGTTCTTC.

Comment on this clonotype: Just one base apart from a much larger clone, this may be a read error. This chain uses TRBV29-1 with TRBJ2-5; D call uncertain. CDR1 is SQVTM and CDR2 is ANQGSEA in the germline V gene. The CDR3 has 11 amino acids. V was clipped by 4 bases and J by 5 bases, with 8 bases between them. The CDR3 reads CSVGSSETQYF. The DNA of the CDR3 is TGCAGCGTTGGATCATCCGAGACCCAGTACTTC.